A selection of T cell receptor beta chains follows, all from one sample in a study of blood T cell repertoires in COVID-19. Clones were read by immunoSEQ multiplex PCR, and TCRdb kept only the in-frame ones, dropping some. The sample shows 90,000 to 120,000 clones, approximately 88% of them seen only once. The source material was peripheral blood. Every receptor here comes from a man aged 35-49 years with active or convalescent COVID-19. CDR3s include the opening cysteine and the closing phenylalanine or tryptophan. D genes are given only for firm matches. Rows give clone size only sometimes, using once, few, many, or a class for an expanded clone.

cdr3_aa cdr3_nt j_call d_call v_call clone_size
CASRSLRPPNTGELFF TGTGCCAGCAGATCCCTGCGTCCCCCTAACACCGGGGAGCTGTTTTTT TRBJ2-2 NA TRBV6-6 NA
CATRGQTAGELFF TGTGCCACCAGGGGACAGACGGCGGGGGAGCTGTTTTTT TRBJ2-2 TRBD1 TRBV24-1 NA
CASSRDPDRGHMNTEAFF TGTGCCAGCAGTAGGGATCCGGACAGGGGGCACATGAACACTGAAGCTTTCTTT TRBJ1-1 TRBD1 TRBV27 NA
CSASASGFYEQYF TGCAGTGCTAGTGCTAGCGGGTTCTACGAGCAGTACTTC TRBJ2-7 TRBD2 TRBV20-1 NA
CASSLAGLAGPGGETQYF TGTGCCAGCAGTTTAGCGGGACTAGCGGGCCCAGGAGGGGAGACCCAGTACTTC TRBJ2-5 TRBD2 TRBV27 once
CASSVQGAQLPNSPLHF TGTGCCAGCAGCGTTCAGGGGGCCCAACTTCCGAATTCACCCCTCCACTTT TRBJ1-6 TRBD1 TRBV7-2 NA
CASSPDRVVSQPQHF TGTGCCAGCAGTCCCGACAGGGTAGTGAGTCAGCCCCAGCATTTT TRBJ1-5 TRBD1 TRBV6-6 NA
CASSLPVAGNSVDEQYF TGCGCCAGCAGCTTGCCTGTAGCGGGAAATTCCGTCGACGAGCAGTACTTC TRBJ2-7 TRBD2 TRBV5-1 NA
CASSPLGGDTDTQYF TGTGCCAGCAGCCCCCTTGGAGGGGACACAGATACGCAGTATTTT TRBJ2-3 NA TRBV7-3 NA
CSAGGSSGYTF TGCAGCGCTGGGGGGTCGAGTGGCTACACCTTC TRBJ1-2 NA TRBV29-1 NA
CASSLAGTGAYEQYF TGCGCCAGCAGCTTGGCCGGGACAGGGGCCTACGAGCAGTACTTC TRBJ2-7 TRBD1 TRBV5-1 NA
CASTPWTGAINQPQHF TGTGCCAGCACCCCATGGACAGGGGCTATCAATCAGCCCCAGCATTTT TRBJ1-5 TRBD1 TRBV7-8 NA
CATNVVGGLNEQFF TGTGCCACCAACGTCGTGGGAGGGCTCAATGAGCAGTTCTTC TRBJ2-1 TRBD2 TRBV15 NA
CASSLSPGTGKGEKLFF TGTGCCAGCAGTTTATCGCCCGGGACAGGAAAGGGGGAAAAACTGTTTTTT TRBJ1-4 TRBD1 TRBV27 NA
CASRLGQHEKLFF TGTGCCAGCAGGCTGGGACAGCATGAAAAACTGTTTTTT TRBJ1-4 TRBD1 TRBV28 NA
CASRRDGKVYEQYF TGTGCCAGTCGCCGCGACGGGAAAGTCTACGAGCAGTACTTC TRBJ2-7 NA TRBV19 NA
CAWSAGTENRRLHF TGTGCCTGGAGTGCCGGGACAGAAAACCGTCGCCTCCACTTT TRBJ1-6 TRBD1 TRBV30 NA
CASSQDETGFADTQYF TGCGCCAGCAGCCAAGACGAGACAGGGTTTGCAGATACGCAGTATTTT TRBJ2-3 TRBD1 TRBV4-1 NA
CASSVGGQDEQFF TGTGCCAGCAGCGTAGGAGGACAAGATGAGCAGTTCTTC TRBJ2-1 NA TRBV9 NA
CATYIKTIRTARNQPQHF TGTGCCACCTACATTAAAACCATAAGGACTGCTCGCAATCAGCCCCAGCATTTT TRBJ1-5 NA TRBV3-1/TRBV3-2 NA
CASSLLPLGTEAFF TGTGCCAGCAGCTTACTTCCCCTAGGCACTGAAGCTTTCTTT TRBJ1-1 NA TRBV7-7 NA
CASSVTGGQQPQHF TGCGCCAGCAGCGTGACAGGGGGCCAACAGCCCCAGCATTTT TRBJ1-5 TRBD1 TRBV5-1 few
CASSYNSPYSNQPQHF TGTGCCAGCAGTTATAACAGTCCCTATAGCAATCAGCCCCAGCATTTT TRBJ1-5 NA TRBV6-2/TRBV6-3 NA
CASSYLSGQGEAFF TGTGCCAGCAGTTACCTGTCGGGACAGGGAGAAGCTTTCTTT TRBJ1-1 TRBD1 TRBV6-5 NA
CASSQDYGTRVEQYF TGTGCCAGCAGCCAAGATTATGGGACTAGGGTTGAGCAGTACTTC TRBJ2-7 TRBD2 TRBV3-1/TRBV3-2 few
CASGPQSAGEYEQYF TGTGCCAGCGGCCCCCAGTCGGCGGGAGAATACGAGCAGTACTTC TRBJ2-7 TRBD2 TRBV28 NA
CASSQGPNYGYTF TGTGCCAGCAGCCAGGGCCCTAACTATGGCTACACCTTC TRBJ1-2 NA TRBV5-6 NA
CASRLREEGDGYTF TGTGCCAGCAGACTCAGGGAGGAGGGCGATGGCTACACCTTC TRBJ1-2 NA TRBV2 NA
CASKDGRGSYEQYF TGTGCCAGTAAAGACGGCCGGGGCTCCTACGAGCAGTACTTC TRBJ2-7 NA TRBV19 NA
CASSIGPRGSPLHF TGTGCCAGTAGTATAGGGCCAAGAGGGTCACCCCTCCACTTT TRBJ1-6 NA TRBV19 once
CASSPQGVREKLFF TGTGCCAGCAGTCCACAGGGGGTGCGGGAAAAACTGTTTTTT TRBJ1-4 TRBD1 TRBV6-5 NA
CASSLGTGVNEQFF TGCGCCAGCAGCCTGGGGACAGGGGTTAATGAGCAGTTCTTC TRBJ2-1 TRBD1 TRBV5-1 NA
CASSLEPTGPRNEKLFF TGTGCCAGCAGTTTGGAGCCTACAGGGCCCCGTAATGAAAAACTGTTTTTT TRBJ1-4 NA TRBV28 NA
CASSFGQGSYNEQFF TGTGCCAGCAGCTTCGGACAGGGGTCTTACAATGAGCAGTTCTTC TRBJ2-1 TRBD1 TRBV7-3 NA
CASSQRGGSGYGYTF TGCGCCAGCAGCCAAAGAGGAGGGTCTGGCTATGGCTACACCTTC TRBJ1-2 NA TRBV4-1 NA
CASSLRLAGANTGELFF TGCGCCAGCAGCTTGAGGCTAGCGGGAGCGAACACCGGGGAGCTGTTTTTT TRBJ2-2 TRBD2 TRBV5-1 NA